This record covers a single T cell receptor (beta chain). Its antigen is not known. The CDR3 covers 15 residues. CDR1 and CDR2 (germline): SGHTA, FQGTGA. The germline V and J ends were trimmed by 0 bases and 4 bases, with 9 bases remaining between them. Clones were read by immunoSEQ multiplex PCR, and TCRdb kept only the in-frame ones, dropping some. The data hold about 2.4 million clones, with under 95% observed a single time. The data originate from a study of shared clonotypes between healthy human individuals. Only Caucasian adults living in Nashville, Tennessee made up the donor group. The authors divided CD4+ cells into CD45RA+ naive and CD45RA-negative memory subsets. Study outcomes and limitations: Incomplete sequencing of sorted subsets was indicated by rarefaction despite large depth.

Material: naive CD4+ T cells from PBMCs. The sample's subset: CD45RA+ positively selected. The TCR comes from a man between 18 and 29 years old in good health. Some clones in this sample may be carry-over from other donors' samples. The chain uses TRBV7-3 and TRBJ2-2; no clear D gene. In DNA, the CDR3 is TGTGCCAGCAGCTTAACTCTACCTACCACCGGGGAGCTGTTTTTT. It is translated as CASSLTLPTTGELFF.